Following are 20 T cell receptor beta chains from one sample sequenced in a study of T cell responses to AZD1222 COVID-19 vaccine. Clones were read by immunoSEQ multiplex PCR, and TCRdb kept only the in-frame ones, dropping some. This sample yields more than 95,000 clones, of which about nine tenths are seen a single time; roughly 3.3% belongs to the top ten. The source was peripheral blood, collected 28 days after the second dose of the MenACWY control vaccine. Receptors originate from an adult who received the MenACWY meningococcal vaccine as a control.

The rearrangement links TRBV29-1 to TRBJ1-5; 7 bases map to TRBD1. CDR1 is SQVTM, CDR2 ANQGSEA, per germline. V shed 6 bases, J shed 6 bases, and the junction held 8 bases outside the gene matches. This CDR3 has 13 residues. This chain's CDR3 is CSVGDRVGQPQHF. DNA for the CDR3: TGCAGCGTAGGCGACAGGGTTGGTCAGCCCCAGCATTTT.

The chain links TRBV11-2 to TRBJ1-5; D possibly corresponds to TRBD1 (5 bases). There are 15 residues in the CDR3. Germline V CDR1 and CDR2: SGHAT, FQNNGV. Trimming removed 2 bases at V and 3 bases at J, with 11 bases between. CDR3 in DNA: TGTGCCAGCAGCTTATCGGGGGGGATCAATCAGCCCCAGCATTTT. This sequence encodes CASSLSGGINQPQHF.

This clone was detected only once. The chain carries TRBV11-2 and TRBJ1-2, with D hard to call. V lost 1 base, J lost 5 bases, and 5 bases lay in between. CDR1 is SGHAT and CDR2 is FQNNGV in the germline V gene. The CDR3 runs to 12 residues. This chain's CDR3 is CASSLGAYGYTF. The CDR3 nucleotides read TGTGCCAGCAGCTTAGGCGCTTATGGCTACACCTTC.

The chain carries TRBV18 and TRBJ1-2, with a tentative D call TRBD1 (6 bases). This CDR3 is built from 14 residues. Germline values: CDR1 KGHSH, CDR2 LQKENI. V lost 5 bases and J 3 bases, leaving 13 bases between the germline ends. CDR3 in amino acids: CASSTFEGDYGYTF. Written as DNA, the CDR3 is TGTGCCAGCTCAACTTTTGAGGGGGACTATGGCTACACCTTC. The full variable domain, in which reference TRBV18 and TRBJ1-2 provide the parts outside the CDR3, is NAGVMQNPRHLVRRRGQEARLRCSPMKGHSHVYWYRQLPEEGLKFMVYLQKENIIDESGMPKERFSAEFPKEGPSILRIQQVVRGDSAAYFCASSTFEGDYGYTFGSGTRLTVV.

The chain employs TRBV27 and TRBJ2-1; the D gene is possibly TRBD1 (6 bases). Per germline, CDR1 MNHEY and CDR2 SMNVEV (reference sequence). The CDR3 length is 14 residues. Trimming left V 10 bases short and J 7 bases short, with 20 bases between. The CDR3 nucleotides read TGTGCCACCAGGTGGGGCACAGGGAATAATGAGCAGTTCTTC. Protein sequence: CATRWGTGNNEQFF.

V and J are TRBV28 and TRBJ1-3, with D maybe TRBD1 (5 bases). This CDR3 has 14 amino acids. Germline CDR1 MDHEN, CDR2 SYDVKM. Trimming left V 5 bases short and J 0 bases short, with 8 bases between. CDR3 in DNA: TGTGCCAGCAGTCGGGGGTACTCTGGAAACACCATATATTTT. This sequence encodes CASSRGYSGNTIYF. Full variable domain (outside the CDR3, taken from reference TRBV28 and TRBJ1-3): DVKVTQSSRYLVKRTGEKVFLECVQDMDHENMFWYRQDPGLGLRLIYFSYDVKMKEKGDIPEGYSVSREKKERFSLILESASTNQTSMYLCASSRGYSGNTIYFGEGSWLTVV.

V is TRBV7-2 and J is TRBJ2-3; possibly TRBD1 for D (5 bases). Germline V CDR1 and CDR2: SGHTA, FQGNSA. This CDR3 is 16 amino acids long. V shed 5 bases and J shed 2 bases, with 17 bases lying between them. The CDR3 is CASSHSLGPVTDTQYF. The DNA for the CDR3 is TGTGCCAGCAGCCATTCGCTGGGGCCGGTCACAGATACGCAGTATTTT.

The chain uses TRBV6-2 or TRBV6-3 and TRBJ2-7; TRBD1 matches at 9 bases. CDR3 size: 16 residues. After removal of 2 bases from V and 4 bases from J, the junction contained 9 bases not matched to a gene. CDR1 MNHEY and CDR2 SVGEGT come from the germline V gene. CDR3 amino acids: CASSYPETGGRYEQYF. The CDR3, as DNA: TGTGCCAGCAGTTACCCAGAGACAGGGGGACGATACGAGCAGTACTTC.

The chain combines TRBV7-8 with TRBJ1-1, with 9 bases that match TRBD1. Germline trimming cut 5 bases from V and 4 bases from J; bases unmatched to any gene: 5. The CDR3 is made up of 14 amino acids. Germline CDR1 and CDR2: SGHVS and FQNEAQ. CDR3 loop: CASSGDRVATEAFF. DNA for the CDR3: TGTGCCAGCAGCGGGGACAGGGTGGCCACTGAAGCTTTCTTT.

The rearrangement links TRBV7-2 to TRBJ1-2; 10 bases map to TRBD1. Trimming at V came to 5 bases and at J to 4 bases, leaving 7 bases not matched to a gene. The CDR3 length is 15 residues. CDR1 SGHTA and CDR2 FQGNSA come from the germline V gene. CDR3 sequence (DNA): TGTGCCAGCAGCCCCCGACAGGGGGCGGCCTATGGCTACACCTTC. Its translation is CASSPRQGAAYGYTF.

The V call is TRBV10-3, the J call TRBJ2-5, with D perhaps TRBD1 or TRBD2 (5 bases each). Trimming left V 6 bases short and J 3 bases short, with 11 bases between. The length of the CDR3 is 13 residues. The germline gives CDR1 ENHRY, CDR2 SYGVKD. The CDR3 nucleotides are TGTGCCATCAGGGGGACGTACGAAGAGACCCAGTACTTC. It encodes CAIRGTYEETQYF.

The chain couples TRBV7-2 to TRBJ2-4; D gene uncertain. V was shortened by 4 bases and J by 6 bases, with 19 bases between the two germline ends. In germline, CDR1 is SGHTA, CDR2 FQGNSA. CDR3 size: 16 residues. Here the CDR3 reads CASSSYAVALLNIQYF. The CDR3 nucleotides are TGTGCCAGCAGCTCTTATGCGGTCGCCCTTTTAAACATTCAGTACTTC.

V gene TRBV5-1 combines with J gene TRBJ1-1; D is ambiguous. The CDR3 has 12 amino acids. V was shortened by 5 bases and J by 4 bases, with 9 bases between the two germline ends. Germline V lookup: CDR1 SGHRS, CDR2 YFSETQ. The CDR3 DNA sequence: TGCGCCAGCAGACGGGATAGCACTGAAGCTTTCTTT. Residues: CASRRDSTEAFF. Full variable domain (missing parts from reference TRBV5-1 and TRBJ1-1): KAGVTQTPRYLIKTRGQQVTLSCSPISGHRSVSWYQQTPGQGLQFLFEYFSETQRNKGNFPGRFSGRQFSNSRSEMNVSTLELGDSALYLCASRRDSTEAFFGQGTRLTVV.

The chain's CDR3 is CASSQVYREETQYF. The CDR3, as DNA: TGTGCCAGCAGCCAAGTATACAGGGAAGAGACCCAGTACTTC. V and J are TRBV3-1 (or the pseudogene TRBV3-2) and TRBJ2-5; D is possibly TRBD1 (6 bases). In germline, CDR1 is LGHDT, CDR2 YNNKEL (reference sequence). The CDR3 has 14 amino acids. The germline V and J ends were trimmed by 1 base and 3 bases, with 9 bases remaining between them.

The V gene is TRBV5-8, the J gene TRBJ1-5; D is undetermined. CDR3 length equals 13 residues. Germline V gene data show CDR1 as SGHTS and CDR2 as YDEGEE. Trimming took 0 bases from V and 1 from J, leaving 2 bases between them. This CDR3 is CASSLGSNQPQHF. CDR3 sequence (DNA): TGTGCCAGCAGCTTGGGCAGCAATCAGCCCCAGCATTTT.

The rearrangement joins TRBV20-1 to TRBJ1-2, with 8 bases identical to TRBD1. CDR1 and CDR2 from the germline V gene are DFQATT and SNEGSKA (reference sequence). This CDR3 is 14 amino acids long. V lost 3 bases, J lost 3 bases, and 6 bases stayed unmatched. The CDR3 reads CSASDRGLHYGYTF. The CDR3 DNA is TGCAGTGCTAGTGACAGGGGTTTGCACTATGGCTACACCTTC.

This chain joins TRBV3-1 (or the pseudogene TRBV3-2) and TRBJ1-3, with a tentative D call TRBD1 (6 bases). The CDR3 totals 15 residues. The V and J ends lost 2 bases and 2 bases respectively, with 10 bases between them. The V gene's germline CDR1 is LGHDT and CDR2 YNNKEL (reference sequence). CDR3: CASSQNQGTGNTIYF. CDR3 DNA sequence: TGTGCCAGCAGCCAAAACCAGGGGACTGGAAACACCATATATTTT.

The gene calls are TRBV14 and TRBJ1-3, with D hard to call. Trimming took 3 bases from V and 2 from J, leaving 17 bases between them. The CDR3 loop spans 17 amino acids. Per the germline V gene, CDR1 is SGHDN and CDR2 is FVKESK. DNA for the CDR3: TGTGCCAGCAGCCAGGGCCCTTTCGGGCGACCTGGAAACACCATATATTTT. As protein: CASSQGPFGRPGNTIYF.

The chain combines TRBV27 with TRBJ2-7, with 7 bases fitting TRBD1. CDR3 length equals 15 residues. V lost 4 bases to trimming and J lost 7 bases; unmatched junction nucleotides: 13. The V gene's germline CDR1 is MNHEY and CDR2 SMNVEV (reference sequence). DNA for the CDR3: TGTGCCAGCAGTTCCCCTCGGGCAGGGGGACGTGAGCAGTACTTC. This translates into CASSSPRAGGREQYF.

The CDR3 region has the DNA TGTGCCAGCAGCCCCCAAGGGACAGCCTATTACACCATATATTTT. Translation: CASSPQGTAYYTIYF. The rearrangement links TRBV7-2 to TRBJ1-3, with TRBD1 identical over 7 bases. Germline V gene lookup returns CDR1 SGHTA and CDR2 FQGNSA. The ends lost 5 bases at V and 8 bases at J; junction bases unmatched: 12. The CDR3 spans 15 residues.